The entry below gives a single TCR beta chain sequence along with its context. This clonotype came up many times. The clone's antigen remains unknown. No much larger clone exists at a distance of one base, and base qualities are not known. The data were obtained in a study of regulatory T cells in long-lasting Graves disease (dated by TCRdb to the early 2020s). For context, the study as a whole: Newly diagnosed Graves' disease patients had taken antithyroid drugs for less than 3 months. Peripheral blood TCR sequencing and RNA sequencing compared persistent Graves' disease patients with newly diagnosed Graves' disease patients. The study was registered as a clinical trial and conducted in China. A total of around 35 samples underwent TCR sequencing, from around 13 patients with persistent Graves' disease and 20 or so patients with newly diagnosed Graves' disease. Study-wide findings and limitations: Preferential use of TRBV28, TRBJ1-2 and TRBJ2-5 was observed in persistent disease, whereas TRBV20-1 and TRBJ2-1 were favored in newly diagnosed disease. More public clonotypes were shared among persistent patients (more than 2,500) than among newly diagnosed patients (roughly 1,000). Because the primary lesion, thyroid tissue, could not be accessed, the study looked at peripheral blood alone. Lower TCR Shannon entropy and fewer highly expanded clones were observed in persistent Graves' disease patients than in newly diagnosed patients, which suggested clonal expansion. The small sample size was acknowledged by the authors as a limitation that may reduce accuracy. Only the TCR beta chain was sequenced and analyzed.

This specimen's time point label, interpreted: newly diagnosed GD, antithyroid drugs for less than 3 months. For both TCR sequencing and RNA sequencing, RNA was extracted from PBMCs using TRIzol. Graves' disease was diagnosed according to American Thyroid Association guidelines. Patients for the study were recruited at an endocrinology department in Xi'an, China. Each patient gave approximately 10 milliliters of peripheral blood, collected in an EDTA anticoagulant tube. Ficoll Paque Plus density gradient separation was used to isolate PBMCs, and no further T cell sorting was performed. An Agilent 2100 Bioanalyzer and agarose gel were used to check RNA quality, while a NanoDrop 2000 measured RNA concentration. The method was multiplex PCR. Sequencing was carried out with an Illumina HiSeq 4000. TCR beta libraries were built with iRepertoire HTBI primers and Arm-PCR amplification of CDR3 regions. Before sequencing, the PCR products underwent gel purification. The paper's processing steps were these. Gene usage analysis of CDR3 amino acid clonotypes used the approximately 62 TRBV and 11 to 15 TRBJ segments found across samples. COPE and FqMerger were used to merge filtered high-quality paired reads into contigs. BLAST was used to align contigs to IMGT TRBV, TRBD and TRBJ reference genes, with CDR3 defined following IMGT. Any clonotype with a frequency above 0.1% was classified as a highly expanded clone. Repertoire diversity was measured by Shannon entropy, and V-J evenness by the Gini coefficient. Clonotypes shared by more than one individual were considered public. TCRdb redid the processing of the public reads, applying fastp at Q25 and MiXCR, and retained in-frame beta chains. A single entry per CDR3 protein holds the most common genes and DNA from its merged rows. For this entry, the V and J calls and clone size follow TCRdb and not the study's own pipeline. The sample records about 520,000 distinct CDR3 sequences, around 13% of which are singletons. Of the sample, more than 8% is held by the ten largest clones.

The CDR3, from cysteine to phenylalanine, totals 14 residues. Only the CDR3 part of the read is kept: 42 bases, read in frame from the first base. Ends trimmed: V by 2 bases, J by 9 bases; bases unmatched to a gene: 7. Based on the germline V gene, the CDR1 and CDR2 sequences are MNHEY and SVGAGI. These data are also associated with another study on T cells in Graves' hyperthyroidism and ophthalmopathy. The second study, in turn, reports: Graves' hyperthyroidism was defined as stable when no progression to ophthalmopathy occurred over 18 months of follow-up. Hyperthyroidism patients were newly diagnosed, with disease duration under 2 months, and aged 18 to 65 years. Any patient with an uncontrolled infection, another autoimmune disease, pregnancy or lactation was excluded. Clinical symptoms, serum thyroxine and TRAb, thyroid ultrasound, and orbital computed tomography formed the basis for the diagnoses. The first round of RT-PCR for the TCR CDR3 was performed with the HTBI primer set and the Qiagen OneStep RT-PCR kit. Most expanded thyroid clonotypes (frequency above 0.001) were also found in blood, which suggests that blood repertoires may mirror thyroid immune responses. A model built on a 13 V-J signature distinguished ophthalmopathy from stable hyperthyroidism, reaching around 88% sensitivity and about 81% specificity in cross-validation and 80%/75% in testing. In validation, progression to ophthalmopathy was predicted by the model with nearly 71% sensitivity and roughly 76% specificity, a median of 6.5 months before onset. A discovery cohort of 95 to 100 patients, roughly 40 with Graves' ophthalmopathy and over 55 with stable Graves' hyperthyroidism, was used to find distinguishing TCR V-J signatures. Whether ophthalmopathy could be predicted prospectively was tested in an independent validation cohort made up of some 20 hyperthyroidism patients plus 17 patients who later progressed to ophthalmopathy. For training and testing, the 100 patients in the discovery cohort were randomly divided in a 7:3 ratio. In about six Graves' hyperthyroidism patients, the study also compared T-cell repertoires from thyroid tissue with T-cell repertoires from blood. Following sampling, methimazole starting at 30 mg daily was given to hyperthyroidism patients, and high-dose intravenous methylprednisolone was given to ophthalmopathy patients. Libraries were constructed in a second round of multiplex PCR, after which size selection and purification were performed. Sequencing of the libraries was done on an Illumina HiSeq2000 using paired-end 100 bp reads. SOAPnuke was used to process the raw data, throwing out any read that contained adapters or uncalled bases, had a mean Phred below 15, or lacked an exact constant-primer or identifier match. High-quality paired reads were merged using COPE v1.2.5, and each unique nucleotide sequence was defined as a clonotype. MiTCR v1.1 was used to align clonotypes to the IMGT TRBV, TRBD and TRBJ reference segments. Analysis was restricted to V-J combinations with a frequency above 0.0001, which covered about 99% of repertoires. The TCS score was defined as F50 (clonal expansion) divided by E x V (chaos), with BLOSUM62-based TCRdist calculated between CDR3 peptides within each V-J. Welch's t-statistics and random forest reduced around 550 V-J features to 13, which were used in a naive Bayes classifier (R e1071). Sample size was not statistically predetermined, and investigators were not blinded to group allocation. The paper reports TCR Vbeta CDR3 sequencing of over 120 peripheral blood samples: 43 ophthalmopathy, some 80 hyperthyroidism and 17 progressor patients.

The rearrangement combines TRBV6-5 with TRBJ2-1; TRBD2 agrees with 7 junctional bases. The source is a woman in her 30s with Graves disease. Donor details come from another sample of the same person, matched by shared clones. This material consisted of peripheral blood mononuclear cells (PBMCs), taken at new diagnosis, from a patient treated with antithyroid drugs. The DNA is TGTGCCAGCAGTTACCTGTCGGGAGGAACTGAGCAGTTCTTC. It codes for CASSYLSGGTEQFF.